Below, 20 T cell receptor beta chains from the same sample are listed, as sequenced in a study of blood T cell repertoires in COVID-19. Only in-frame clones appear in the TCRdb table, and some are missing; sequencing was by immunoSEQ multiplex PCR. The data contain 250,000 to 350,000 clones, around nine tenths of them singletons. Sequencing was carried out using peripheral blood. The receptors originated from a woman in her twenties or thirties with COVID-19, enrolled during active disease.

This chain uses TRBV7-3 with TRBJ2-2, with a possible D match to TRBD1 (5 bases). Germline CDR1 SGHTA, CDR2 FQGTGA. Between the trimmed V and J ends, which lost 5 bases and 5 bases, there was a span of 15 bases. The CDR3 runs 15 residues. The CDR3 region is CASSPSGSVTGELFF. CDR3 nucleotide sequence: TGTGCCAGCAGCCCCTCAGGGTCGGTAACCGGGGAGCTGTTTTTT.

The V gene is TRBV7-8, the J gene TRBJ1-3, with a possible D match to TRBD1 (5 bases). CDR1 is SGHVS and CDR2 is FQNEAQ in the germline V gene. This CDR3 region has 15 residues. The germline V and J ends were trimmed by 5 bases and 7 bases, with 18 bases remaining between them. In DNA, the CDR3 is TGTGCCAGCAGCCCGGGACCCAAAAGCGGGAACACCATATATTTT. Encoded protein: CASSPGPKSGNTIYF.

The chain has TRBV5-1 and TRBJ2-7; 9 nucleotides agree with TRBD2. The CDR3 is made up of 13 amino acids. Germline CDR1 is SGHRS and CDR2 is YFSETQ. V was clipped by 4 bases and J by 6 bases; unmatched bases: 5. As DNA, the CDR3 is TGCGCCAGCAGCACGGGACTAGCAGGCGAGCAGTACTTC. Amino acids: CASSTGLAGEQYF.

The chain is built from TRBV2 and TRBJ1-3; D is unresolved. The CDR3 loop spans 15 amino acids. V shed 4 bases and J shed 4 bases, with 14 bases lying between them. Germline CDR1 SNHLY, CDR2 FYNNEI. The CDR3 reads CASSAPGLAGNTIYF. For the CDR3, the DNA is TGTGCCAGCAGTGCGCCAGGATTGGCAGGAAACACCATATATTTT.

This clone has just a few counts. The CDR3 DNA is TGTGCCAGCAGTTCCAGGTACGAGCAGTACTTC. Translated, it gives CASSSRYEQYF. The chain employs TRBV28 and TRBJ2-7; D uncertain. Per the germline V gene, CDR1 is MDHEN and CDR2 is SYDVKM. The CDR3 runs to 11 residues. Trimming stripped 4 bases from V and 4 bases from J, with 5 bases between.

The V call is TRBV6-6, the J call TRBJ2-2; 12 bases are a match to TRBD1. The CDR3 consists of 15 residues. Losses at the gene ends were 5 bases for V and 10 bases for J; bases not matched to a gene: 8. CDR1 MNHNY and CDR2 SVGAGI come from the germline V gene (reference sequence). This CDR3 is CASSGTGGELEELFF. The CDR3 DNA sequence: TGTGCCAGCAGTGGGACAGGGGGCGAACTGGAGGAGCTGTTTTTT.

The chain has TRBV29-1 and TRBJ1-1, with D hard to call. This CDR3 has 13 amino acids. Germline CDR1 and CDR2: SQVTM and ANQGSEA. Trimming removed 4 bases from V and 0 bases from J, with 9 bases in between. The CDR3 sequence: CSVVFQMNTEAFF. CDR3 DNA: TGCAGCGTTGTGTTCCAGATGAACACTGAAGCTTTCTTT.

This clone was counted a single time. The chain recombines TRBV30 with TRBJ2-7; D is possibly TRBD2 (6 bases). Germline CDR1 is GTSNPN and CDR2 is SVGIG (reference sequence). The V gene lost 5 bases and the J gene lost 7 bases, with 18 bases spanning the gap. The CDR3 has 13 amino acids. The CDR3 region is CAWGTAGPGEQYF. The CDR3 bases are TGTGCCTGGGGTACGGCGGGACCGGGGGAGCAGTACTTC.

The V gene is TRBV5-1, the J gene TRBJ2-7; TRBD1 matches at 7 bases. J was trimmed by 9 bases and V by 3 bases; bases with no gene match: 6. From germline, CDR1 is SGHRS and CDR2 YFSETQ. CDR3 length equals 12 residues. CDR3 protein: CASSSNRGVQYF. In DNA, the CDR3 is TGCGCCAGCAGCTCCAACAGGGGTGTGCAGTACTTC.

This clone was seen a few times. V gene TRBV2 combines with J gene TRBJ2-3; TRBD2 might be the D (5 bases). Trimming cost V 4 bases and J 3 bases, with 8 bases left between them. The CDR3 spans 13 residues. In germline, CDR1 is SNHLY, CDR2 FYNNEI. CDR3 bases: TGTGCCAGCAGTGTCGGGATAACAGATACGCAGTATTTT. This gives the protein CASSVGITDTQYF.

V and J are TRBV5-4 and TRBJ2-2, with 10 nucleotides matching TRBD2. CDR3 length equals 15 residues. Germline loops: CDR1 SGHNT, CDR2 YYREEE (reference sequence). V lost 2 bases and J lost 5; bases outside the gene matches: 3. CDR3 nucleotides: TGTGCCAGCAGCTTAGCGGGAGGGCGAACCGGGGAGCTGTTTTTT. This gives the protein CASSLAGGRTGELFF.

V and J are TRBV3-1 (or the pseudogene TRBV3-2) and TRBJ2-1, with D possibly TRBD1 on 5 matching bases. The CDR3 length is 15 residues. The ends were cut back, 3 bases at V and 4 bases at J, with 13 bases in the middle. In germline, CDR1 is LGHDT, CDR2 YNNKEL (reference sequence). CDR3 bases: TGTGCCAGCAGCCAGGACACCCAGGGATACAATGAGCAGTTCTTC. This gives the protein CASSQDTQGYNEQFF.

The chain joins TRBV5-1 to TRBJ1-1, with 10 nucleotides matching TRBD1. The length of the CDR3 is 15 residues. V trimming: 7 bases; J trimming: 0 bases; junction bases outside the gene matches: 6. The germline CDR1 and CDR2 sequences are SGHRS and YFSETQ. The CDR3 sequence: CASFPGQGMNTEAFF. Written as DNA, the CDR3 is TGCGCCAGCTTTCCGGGACAGGGGATGAACACTGAAGCTTTCTTT.

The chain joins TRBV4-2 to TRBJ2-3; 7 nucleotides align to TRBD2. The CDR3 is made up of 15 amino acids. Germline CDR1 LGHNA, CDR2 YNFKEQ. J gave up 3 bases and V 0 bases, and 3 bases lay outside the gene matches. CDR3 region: CASSQDISGTDTQYF. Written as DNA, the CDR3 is TGTGCCAGCAGCCAAGATATTAGCGGGACAGATACGCAGTATTTT.

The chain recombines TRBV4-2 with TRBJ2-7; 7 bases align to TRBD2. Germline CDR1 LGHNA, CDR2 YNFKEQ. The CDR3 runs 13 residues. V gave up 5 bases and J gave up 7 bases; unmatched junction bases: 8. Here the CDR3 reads CASSGGRGAEQYF. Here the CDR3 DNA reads TGTGCCAGCAGCGGCGGGAGAGGAGCAGAGCAGTACTTC.

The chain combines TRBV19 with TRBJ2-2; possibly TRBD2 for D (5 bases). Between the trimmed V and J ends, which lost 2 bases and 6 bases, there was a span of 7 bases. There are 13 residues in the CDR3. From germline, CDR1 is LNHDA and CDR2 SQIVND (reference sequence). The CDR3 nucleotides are TGTGCCAGTAGTATAAACGGGGCCGGGGAGCTGTTTTTT. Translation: CASSINGAGELFF.

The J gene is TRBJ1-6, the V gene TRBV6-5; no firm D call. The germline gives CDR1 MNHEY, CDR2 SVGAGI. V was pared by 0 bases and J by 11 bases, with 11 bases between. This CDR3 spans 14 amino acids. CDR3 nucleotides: TGTGCCAGCAGTTACTCGCAGGCCCCGACACCCCTCCACTTT. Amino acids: CASSYSQAPTPLHF.

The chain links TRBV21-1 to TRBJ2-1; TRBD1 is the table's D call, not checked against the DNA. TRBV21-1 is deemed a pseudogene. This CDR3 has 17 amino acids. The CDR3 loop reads CASSIVQTVRSYNEQFF. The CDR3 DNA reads TGTGCCAGCAGCATAGTTCAGACAGTCCGCTCCTACAATGAGCAGTTCTTC.

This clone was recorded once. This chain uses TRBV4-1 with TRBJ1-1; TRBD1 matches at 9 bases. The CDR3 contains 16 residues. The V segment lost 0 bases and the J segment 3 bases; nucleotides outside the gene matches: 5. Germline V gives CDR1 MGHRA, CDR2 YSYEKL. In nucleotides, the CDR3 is TGCGCCAGCAGCCAAGATGGGACAGGGAGATACACTGAAGCTTTCTTT. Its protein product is CASSQDGTGRYTEAFF.

CDR3 loop: CASSYGLRLSTDTQYF. CDR3 in DNA: TGTGCCAGCAGTTACGGTTTGCGGCTTAGCACAGATACGCAGTATTTT. V and J are TRBV6-6 and TRBJ2-3; no reliable D call. With 2 bases removed from V and 0 bases from J, the gap between germline ends came to 12 bases. The V gene's germline CDR1 is MNHNY and CDR2 SVGAGI (reference sequence). The CDR3 consists of 16 residues.